The entry that follows covers one TCR beta chain sequence. This entry comes from a study of blood T cell repertoires in COVID-19. CDR3 length: 21 residues. The authors' processing: Quantification of nucleated cells was approximated via reference gene primer amplification. Libraries were prepared by immunoSEQ multiplex PCR; TCRdb keeps only in-frame clonotypes and omits some of them. The V and J calls and clone size are taken from that table; D and trimming were inferred from the DNA. This table holds roughly 230,000 clones, 88% found once. Sequenced sample: peripheral blood. The chain carries TRBV21-1 and TRBJ1-5; the table gives TRBD1 as D, unverified against the DNA. TRBV21-1 is an annotated pseudogene. This sequence was found in a man aged 70 or older with acute or convalescent COVID-19. The CDR3 loop reads CASSIGGGTGATLRLNQPQHF. The CDR3 DNA reads TGTGCCAGCAGCATAGGGGGGGGGACAGGGGCCACCCTCCGACTCAATCAGCCCCAGCATTTT.